This entry is about one TCR beta chain. CDR1 is MGHRA and CDR2 is YSYEKL in the germline V gene. Trimming removed 4 bases from V and 6 bases from J; junction bases left unmatched: 4. This CDR3 comprises 14 residues. The data belong to a study of shared clonotypes between healthy human individuals. Profiling relied on immunoSEQ multiplex PCR, and the TCRdb table lists in-frame clones only, not all of them. The sample contains approximately 740,000 clones, 74% of which appear only once. This chain joins TRBV4-1 and TRBJ2-7; 12 bases are a match to TRBD2. Material: memory CD4+ T cells sorted from blood. The sample's subset: CD45RA-negative fraction. The receptor was derived from a woman aged 25 to 39 in good health. The CDR3: CASSLEGLAGEQYF. CDR3 DNA sequence: TGCGCCAGCAGCCTAGAGGGACTAGCGGGCGAGCAGTACTTC.